Shown below are 30 T cell receptor beta chains from a single sample sequenced in a study of CD8+ T cells in alopecia areata. The authors extracted RNA and reverse transcribed it into cDNA as the sequencing template. The data were produced by immunoSEQ multiplex PCR, yet TCRdb's version contains in-frame clones alone and is incomplete. The sample carries more than 200,000 clones, about three fifths recorded once. Described treatment: oral pan-JAK inhibitor, 5-10 mg twice daily. This sample comprised CD4+ T cells sorted from blood, obtained at week 4, from a patient treated with tofacitinib. Source of these receptors: a human donor with alopecia areata.

This clone was found a few times. The rearrangement joins TRBV4-3 to TRBJ1-2, with TRBD1 matching 7 bases. CDR1 is LGHNA and CDR2 is YSLEER in the germline V gene. J lost 5 bases, V lost 1 base, and 13 bases had no gene match. This CDR3 contains 17 residues. For the CDR3, the DNA is TGCGCCAGCAGCCAAGCCTCCGGACAGGCTCCTTTATATGGCTACACCTTC. Its translation: CASSQASGQAPLYGYTF.

V gene TRBV27 combines with J gene TRBJ2-5; the D gene could be TRBD1 or TRBD2 (5 bases each). The germline V gene has CDR1 MNHEY and CDR2 SMNVEV (reference sequence). The CDR3 consists of 14 residues. Trimming pared 8 bases from V and 4 bases from J, leaving 17 bases between. The CDR3 protein is CASAVRGPGETQYF. The CDR3 DNA is TGTGCCAGCGCTGTGAGGGGACCTGGAGAGACCCAGTACTTC.

A few counts support this clone. The chain carries TRBV29-1 and TRBJ2-3, with D uncertain. In germline, CDR1 is SQVTM, CDR2 ANQGSEA. CDR3 length: 12 amino acids. V dropped 4 bases and J dropped 3 bases, with 8 bases sitting between them. The CDR3 DNA reads TGCAGCGTTGCCCTAGGAACAGATACGCAGTATTTT. Its protein is CSVALGTDTQYF.

The chain combines TRBV5-6 with TRBJ2-1; TRBD2 aligns across 8 bases. CDR3 size: 14 residues. CDR1 SGHDT and CDR2 YYEEEE come from the germline V gene. With 4 bases clipped from V and 6 bases from J, the junction kept 6 bases outside the gene matches. The CDR3 region is CASSIPGGSNEQFF. Here the CDR3 DNA reads TGTGCCAGCAGCATCCCGGGGGGGAGCAATGAGCAGTTCTTC.

The CDR3 sequence: CSSGLAGEQFF. The CDR3 DNA sequence: TGCAGTTCGGGACTAGCGGGTGAGCAGTTCTTC. The gene calls are TRBV29-1 and TRBJ2-1; 12 bases are a match to TRBD2. Germline V gene sequence: CDR1 SQVTM, CDR2 ANQGSEA. The CDR3 has 11 residues.

V and J are TRBV19 and TRBJ1-5; the D is unclear. Trimming took 3 bases from V and 0 from J, leaving 9 bases between them. Looked up from germline, CDR1 is LNHDA and CDR2 is SQIVND (reference sequence). The CDR3 has 15 residues. CDR3 sequence: CASSIEGNSNQPQHF. For the CDR3, the DNA is TGTGCCAGTAGTATCGAAGGGAATAGCAATCAGCCCCAGCATTTT.

This chain connects TRBV10-3 to TRBJ1-1; no clear D gene. CDR1 ENHRY and CDR2 SYGVKD come from the germline V gene. V was cut by 3 bases and J by 3 bases, with 5 bases left in between. The CDR3 totals 12 residues. The CDR3 region has the DNA TGTGCCATCAGTGATGGGTACACTGAAGCTTTCTTT. This codes for CAISDGYTEAFF.

This clone has only a few counts. The chain recombines TRBV28 with TRBJ2-3; D not resolved. Trimming stripped 1 base from V and 7 bases from J, with 12 bases between. The CDR3 covers 14 residues. Per germline, CDR1 MDHEN and CDR2 SYDVKM. CDR3: CASSLYGIHHTQYF. DNA for the CDR3: TGTGCCAGCAGTTTATATGGCATTCACCATACGCAGTATTTT.

A few counts support this clone. The rearrangement joins TRBV29-1 to TRBJ2-5; 8 nucleotides align to TRBD1. Germline CDR1 is SQVTM and CDR2 is ANQGSEA. Trimming removed 6 bases from V and 7 bases from J; junction bases left unmatched: 13. The CDR3 runs 14 residues. CDR3 in amino acids: CSVAQGTGPGTQYF. As DNA, the CDR3 is TGCAGCGTCGCCCAAGGGACAGGCCCAGGGACCCAGTACTTC.

The CDR3 spells CASSSVLDGYTF. For the CDR3, the DNA is TGTGCCAGCAGTTCCGTATTGGATGGCTACACCTTC. The chain employs TRBV6-5 and TRBJ1-2, with unresolved D. The V gene's germline CDR1 is MNHEY and CDR2 SVGAGI. The CDR3 has 12 residues. V was cut by 4 bases and J by 6 bases, with 9 bases left in between.

The rearrangement joins TRBV27 to TRBJ2-5; D remains ambiguous. Germline V gene lookup returns CDR1 MNHEY and CDR2 SMNVEV (reference sequence). The CDR3 totals 13 residues. Trimming shortened V by 3 bases and J by 3 bases, and 8 bases separated the two germline ends. CDR3 DNA: TGTGCCAGCAGTTTCGTATGGAAAGAGACCCAGTACTTC. It specifies CASSFVWKETQYF.

V and J are TRBV10-3 and TRBJ2-5, with D possibly being TRBD2 (6 bases). The germline gives CDR1 ENHRY, CDR2 SYGVKD. With 4 bases removed from V and 4 bases from J, the gap between germline ends came to 10 bases. The CDR3 runs 13 residues. This CDR3 is CAISGGVGETQYF. CDR3 in DNA: TGTGCCATCAGTGGCGGGGTCGGAGAGACCCAGTACTTC.

V and J are TRBV2 and TRBJ2-7, with TRBD1 identical over 9 bases. The CDR3 length is 13 residues. Per germline, CDR1 SNHLY and CDR2 FYNNEI. The junction had 2 bases not matched to a gene; V was cut back by 5 bases and J by 3 bases. The CDR3 sequence is CASSLDRGYEQYF. The CDR3 region has the DNA TGTGCCAGCAGTCTGGACAGGGGCTACGAGCAGTACTTC. Complete variable domain (other parts from reference TRBV2 and TRBJ2-7): EPEVTQTPSHQVTQMGQEVILRCVPISNHLYFYWYRQILGQKVEFLVSFYNNEISEKSEIFDDQFSVERPDGSNFTLKIRSTKLEDSAMYFCASSLDRGYEQYFGPGTRLTVT.

The chain joins TRBV5-6 to TRBJ2-7; D gene ambiguous. The CDR3 is made up of 15 amino acids. V shed 1 base and J shed 1 base, with 12 bases lying between them. Germline-derived CDR1 and CDR2 are SGHDT and YYEEEE. As DNA, the CDR3 is TGTGCCAGCAGCTTGCCCGGGCAACGATCCTACGAGCAGTACTTC. This sequence encodes CASSLPGQRSYEQYF. Together with reference TRBV5-6 and TRBJ2-7, the CDR3 gives the full variable domain: DAGVTQSPTHLIKTRGQQVTLRCSPKSGHDTVSWYQQALGQGPQFIFQYYEEEERQRGNFPDRFSGHQFPNYSSELNVNALLLGDSALYLCASSLPGQRSYEQYFGPGTRLTVT.

V gene TRBV11-2 combines with J gene TRBJ1-6; TRBD1 might be the D (5 bases). Trimming removed 6 bases at V and 0 bases at J, with 12 bases between. The CDR3 runs to 16 residues. Germline CDR1 and CDR2: SGHAT and FQNNGV. The CDR3 nucleotides are TGTGCCAGCAGTTGGAGCGGGGGCTCCTATAATTCACCCCTCCACTTT. Amino acids: CASSWSGGSYNSPLHF.

The chain joins TRBV6-1 to TRBJ1-1; no clear D. Germline V gene sequence: CDR1 MNHNS, CDR2 SASEGT. This CDR3 comprises 13 residues. V was trimmed by 7 bases and J by 0 bases, leaving 9 bases between them. The CDR3 region is CASTIPMNTEAFF. In nucleotides, the CDR3 is TGTGCCAGCACGATACCCATGAACACTGAAGCTTTCTTT.

This rearrangement joins TRBV4-3 to TRBJ1-1; D is perhaps TRBD1 (5 bases). Per the germline V gene, CDR1 is LGHNA and CDR2 is YSLEER. Trimming cost V 0 bases and J 6 bases, with 11 bases left between them. This CDR3 has 14 amino acids. CDR3 region: CASSQDWGVAEAFF. The DNA of the CDR3 is TGCGCCAGCAGCCAAGATTGGGGGGTAGCTGAAGCTTTCTTT.

This clone occurred a few times. The rearrangement uses TRBV29-1 and TRBJ1-1; TRBD1 might be the D (5 bases). CDR1 and CDR2 from the germline V gene are SQVTM and ANQGSEA. The V and J ends lost 5 bases and 0 bases respectively, with 10 bases between them. This CDR3 comprises 13 residues. This chain's CDR3 is CSVRDSMNTEAFF. For the CDR3, the DNA is TGCAGCGTTAGAGACAGCATGAACACTGAAGCTTTCTTT.

The rearrangement uses TRBV6-5 and TRBJ2-5, with 9 bases fitting TRBD2. With V trimmed by 4 bases and J by 4 bases, 7 bases remained unmatched. Germline assignment: CDR1 MNHEY and CDR2 SVGAGI. CDR3 length equals 15 residues. CDR3 nucleotides: TGTGCCAGCAGTTTTAGCGGGGGCAGGGGAGAGACCCAGTACTTC. This sequence encodes CASSFSGGRGETQYF.

This clone was observed a handful of times. The gene calls are TRBV30 and TRBJ1-2; tentative D call: TRBD1 (5 bases). The V gene's germline CDR1 is GTSNPN and CDR2 SVGIG (reference sequence). The ends were cut back, 6 bases at V and 1 base at J, with 9 bases in the middle. The CDR3 contains 12 residues. CDR3 bases: TGTGCCTGTCGGGGCTTTAACTATGGCTACACCTTC. This codes for CACRGFNYGYTF.

This chain connects TRBV29-1 to TRBJ1-2; 7 nucleotides agree with TRBD1. This CDR3 contains 12 residues. Trimming at V came to 7 bases and at J to 4 bases, leaving 6 bases not matched to a gene. Looked up from germline, CDR1 is SQVTM and CDR2 is ANQGSEA. The CDR3 sequence: CSGYRGFYGYTF. The CDR3 DNA reads as TGCAGCGGATACAGGGGATTCTATGGCTACACCTTC.

The chain is built from TRBV7-2 and TRBJ1-2; D unclear. The CDR3 runs 14 residues. Trimming stripped 0 bases from V and 8 bases from J, with 13 bases between. The germline gives CDR1 SGHTA, CDR2 FQGNSA. The CDR3 reads CASSLAGISRGYTF. For the CDR3, the DNA is TGTGCCAGCAGCTTAGCAGGGATTTCGAGGGGCTACACCTTC.

This clone was seen more than once but under ten times. The J gene is TRBJ1-2, the V gene TRBV7-9; D not certain. The CDR3 totals 12 residues. Trimming shortened V by 0 bases and J by 4 bases, and 3 bases separated the two germline ends. CDR1 and CDR2 from the germline V gene are SEHNR and FQNEAQ (reference sequence). CDR3: CASSLAVYGYTF. For the CDR3, the DNA is TGTGCCAGCAGCTTAGCAGTCTATGGCTACACCTTC.

The chain combines TRBV2 with TRBJ2-5; D possibly corresponds to TRBD1 (5 bases). Looked up from germline, CDR1 is SNHLY and CDR2 is FYNNEI. This CDR3 is built from 14 residues. The ends were cut back, 5 bases at V and 0 bases at J, with 10 bases in the middle. CDR3 coding DNA: TGTGCCAGCAGTTCCAGGGTGGACCAAGAGACCCAGTACTTC. Protein product: CASSSRVDQETQYF. Together with reference TRBV2 and TRBJ2-5, the CDR3 gives the full variable domain: EPEVTQTPSHQVTQMGQEVILRCVPISNHLYFYWYRQILGQKVEFLVSFYNNEISEKSEIFDDQFSVERPDGSNFTLKIRSTKLEDSAMYFCASSSRVDQETQYFGPGTRLLVL.

J is TRBJ1-2 and V is TRBV4-1, with 12 bases identical to TRBD1. With 4 bases clipped from V and 7 bases from J, the junction kept 4 bases outside the gene matches. This CDR3 has 14 amino acids. In germline, CDR1 is MGHRA, CDR2 YSYEKL. CDR3 loop: CASSPGQGARGYTF. As DNA, the CDR3 is TGCGCCAGCAGCCCGGGACAGGGGGCTCGTGGCTACACCTTC.

V usage is TRBV11-2 and J usage is TRBJ2-2; 13 nucleotides match TRBD2. This CDR3 region has 16 residues. With V trimmed by 5 bases and J by 2 bases, 2 bases remained unmatched. Germline V CDR1 and CDR2: SGHAT, FQNNGV. CDR3 sequence: CASSRLAGGNTGELFF. DNA for the CDR3: TGTGCCAGCAGCCGACTAGCGGGGGGTAACACCGGGGAGCTGTTTTTT.

This clone has just one count. The chain carries TRBV12-5 and TRBJ2-2, with 9 bases identical to TRBD1. Germline-derived CDR1 and CDR2 are LGHNT and FRNRAP. The CDR3 runs 15 residues. The V gene end was trimmed by 5 bases and the J gene end by 3 bases; junction bases not matched to a gene: 4. The CDR3: CASGPWTGDTGELFF. In nucleotides, the CDR3 is TGTGCTAGTGGTCCATGGACAGGGGACACCGGGGAGCTGTTTTTT.

This chain uses TRBV10-3 with TRBJ2-1; D is perhaps TRBD1 (6 bases). V was trimmed by 10 bases and J by 8 bases, leaving 21 bases between them. This CDR3 region has 14 residues. CDR1 ENHRY and CDR2 SYGVKD come from the germline V gene. The CDR3: CATWDGGLSHEQFF. Written as DNA, the CDR3 is TGTGCCACCTGGGATGGGGGCTTGTCCCATGAGCAGTTCTTC.

As regards this clone: This CDR3 is also generated by other DNA sequences in the sample. This sequence joins TRBV5-1 and TRBJ2-5; 7 positions agree with TRBD1. Germline V gene sequence: CDR1 SGHRS, CDR2 YFSETQ. The CDR3 runs to 14 residues. J gave up 1 base and V 4 bases, and 4 bases lay outside the gene matches. CDR3 DNA: TGCGCCAGCAGCCAAGGGACAGCCCAAGAGACCCAGTACTTC. Translated, it gives CASSQGTAQETQYF.

Here the CDR3 reads CAWSVGGAYEQYF. CDR3 in DNA: TGTGCCTGGAGTGTAGGAGGAGCCTACGAGCAGTACTTC. The rearrangement uses TRBV30 and TRBJ2-7, with D possibly matching TRBD2 (5 bases). CDR3 length equals 13 residues. Looked up from germline, CDR1 is GTSNPN and CDR2 is SVGIG (reference sequence). V lost 0 bases and J lost 2, with 8 bases in between.